The TCR beta chain described here comes from a study of neoadjuvant anti-PD-1 for oral cavity cancer. Study context: Nivolumab at 3 mg/kg was mostly given biweekly, three to four doses, pre-surgery. Non-progressing patients received a fourth nivolumab dose near day 43, then surgery on days 50-56.

This table comes from immunoSEQ multiplex PCR, and its TCRdb copy is limited to in-frame clones, with some not included. The data hold some 6,200 clones, with roughly 58% observed a single time. The CDR3 contains 17 residues. Time point given: after neoadjuvant nivolumab, at surgical resection. Patients were newly diagnosed with stage II-IVA oral cavity squamous cell carcinoma without prior systemic or radiation treatment. The chain carries TRBV12-1 and TRBJ2-7. TRBV12-1 is a recognized pseudogene. The sample consisted of tumor tissue, taken after nivolumab (anti-PD-1) treatment. The sequence came from a person aged 35 to 85 with oral cavity squamous cell carcinoma. CDR3 sequence: CASSFRGEAGATYEQYF. The CDR3 bases are TGTGCCAGCAGCTTTAGGGGGGAGGCAGGGGCAACCTACGAGCAGTACTTC.